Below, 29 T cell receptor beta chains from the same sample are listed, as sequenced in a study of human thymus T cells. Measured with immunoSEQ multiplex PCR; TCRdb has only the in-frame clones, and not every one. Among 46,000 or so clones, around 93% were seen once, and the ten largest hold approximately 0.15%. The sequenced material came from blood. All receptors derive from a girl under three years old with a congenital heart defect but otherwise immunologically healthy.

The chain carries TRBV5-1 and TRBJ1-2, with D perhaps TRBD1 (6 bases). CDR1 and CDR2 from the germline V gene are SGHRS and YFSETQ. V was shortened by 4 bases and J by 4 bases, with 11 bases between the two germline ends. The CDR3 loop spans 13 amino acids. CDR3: CASSPDSSYGYTF. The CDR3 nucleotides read TGCGCCAGCAGCCCGGACAGTTCCTATGGCTACACCTTC.

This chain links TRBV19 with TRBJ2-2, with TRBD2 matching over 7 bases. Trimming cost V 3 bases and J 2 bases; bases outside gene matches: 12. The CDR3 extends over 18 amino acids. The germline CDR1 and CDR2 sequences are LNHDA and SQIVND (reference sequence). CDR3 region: CASSIIWLAGVNTGELFF. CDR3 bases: TGTGCCAGTAGTATTATATGGTTGGCGGGAGTTAACACCGGGGAGCTGTTTTTT.

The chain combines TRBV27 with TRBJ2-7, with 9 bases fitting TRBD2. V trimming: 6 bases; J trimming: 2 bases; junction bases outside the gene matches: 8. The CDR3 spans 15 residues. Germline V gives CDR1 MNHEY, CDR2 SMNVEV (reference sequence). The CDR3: CASRVSGRPTYEQYF. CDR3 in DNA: TGTGCCAGCAGGGTAAGCGGGAGGCCTACCTACGAGCAGTACTTC.

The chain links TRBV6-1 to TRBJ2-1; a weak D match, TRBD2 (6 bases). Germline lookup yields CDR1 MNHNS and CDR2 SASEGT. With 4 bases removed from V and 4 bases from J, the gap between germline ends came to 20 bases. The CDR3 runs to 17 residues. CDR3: CASSGLPRLGLYNEQFF. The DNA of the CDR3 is TGTGCCAGCAGTGGGTTGCCCCGACTAGGGCTATACAATGAGCAGTTCTTC.

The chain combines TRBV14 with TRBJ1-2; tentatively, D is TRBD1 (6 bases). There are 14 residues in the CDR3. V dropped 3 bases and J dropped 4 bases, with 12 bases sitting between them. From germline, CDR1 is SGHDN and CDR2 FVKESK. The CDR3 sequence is CASSHRGDIYGYTF. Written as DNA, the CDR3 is TGTGCCAGCAGCCATCGTGGGGACATCTATGGCTACACCTTC. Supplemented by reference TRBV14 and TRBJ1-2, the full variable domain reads EAGVTQFPSHSVIEKGQTVTLRCDPISGHDNLYWYRRVMGKEIKFLLHFVKESKQDESGMPNNRFLAERTGGTYSTLKVQPAELEDSGVYFCASSHRGDIYGYTFGSGTRLTVV.

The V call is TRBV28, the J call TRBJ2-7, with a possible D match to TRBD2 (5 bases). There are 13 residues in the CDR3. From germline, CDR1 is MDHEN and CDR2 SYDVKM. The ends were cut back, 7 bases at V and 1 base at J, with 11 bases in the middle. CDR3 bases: TGTGCCAGCACAGGAGGCCCTTCCTACGAGCAGTACTTC. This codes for CASTGGPSYEQYF.

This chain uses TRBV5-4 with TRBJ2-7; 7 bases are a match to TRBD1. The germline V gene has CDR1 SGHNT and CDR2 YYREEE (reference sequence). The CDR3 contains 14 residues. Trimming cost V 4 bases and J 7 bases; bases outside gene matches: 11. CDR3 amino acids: CASSPQTGAVEQYF. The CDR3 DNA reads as TGTGCCAGCAGCCCTCAAACAGGGGCGGTAGAGCAGTACTTC.

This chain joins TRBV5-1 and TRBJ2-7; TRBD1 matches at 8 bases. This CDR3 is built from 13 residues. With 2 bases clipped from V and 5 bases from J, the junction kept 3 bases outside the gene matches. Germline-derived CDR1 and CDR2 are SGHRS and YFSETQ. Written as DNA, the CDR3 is TGCGCCAGCAGCTTCGGACAGGGCGACGAGCAGTACTTC. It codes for CASSFGQGDEQYF.

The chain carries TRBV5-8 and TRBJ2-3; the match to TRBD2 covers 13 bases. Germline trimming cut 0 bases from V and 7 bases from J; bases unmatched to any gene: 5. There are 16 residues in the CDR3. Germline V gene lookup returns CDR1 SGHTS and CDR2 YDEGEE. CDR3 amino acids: CASSLGLAGGPYTQYF. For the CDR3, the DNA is TGTGCCAGCAGCTTGGGACTAGCGGGAGGTCCGTATACGCAGTATTTT.

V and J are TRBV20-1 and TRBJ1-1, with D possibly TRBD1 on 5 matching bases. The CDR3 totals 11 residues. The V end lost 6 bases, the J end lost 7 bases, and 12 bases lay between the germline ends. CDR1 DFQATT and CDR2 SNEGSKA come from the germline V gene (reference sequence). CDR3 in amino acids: CSAGGDYEAFF. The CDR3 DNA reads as TGCAGTGCGGGAGGGGATTATGAAGCTTTCTTT.

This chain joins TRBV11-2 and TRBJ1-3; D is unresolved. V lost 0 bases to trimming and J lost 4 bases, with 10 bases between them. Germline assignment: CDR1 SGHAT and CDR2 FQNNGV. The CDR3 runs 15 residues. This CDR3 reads CASSLDSGSGNTIYF. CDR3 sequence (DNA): TGTGCCAGCAGCTTAGATTCGGGGTCCGGAAACACCATATATTTT.

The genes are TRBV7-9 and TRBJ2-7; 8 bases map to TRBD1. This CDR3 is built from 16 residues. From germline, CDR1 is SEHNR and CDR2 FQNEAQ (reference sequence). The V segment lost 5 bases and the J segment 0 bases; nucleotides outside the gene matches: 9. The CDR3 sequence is CASSRTGQESSYEQYF. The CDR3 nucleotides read TGTGCCAGCAGCCGAACGGGACAGGAGAGCTCCTACGAGCAGTACTTC. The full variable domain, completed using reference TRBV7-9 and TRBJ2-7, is DTGVSQNPRHKITKRGQNVTFRCDPISEHNRLYWYRQTLGQGPEFLTYFQNEAQLEKSRLLSDRFSAERPKGSFSTLEIQRTEQGDSAMYLCASSRTGQESSYEQYFGPGTRLTVT.

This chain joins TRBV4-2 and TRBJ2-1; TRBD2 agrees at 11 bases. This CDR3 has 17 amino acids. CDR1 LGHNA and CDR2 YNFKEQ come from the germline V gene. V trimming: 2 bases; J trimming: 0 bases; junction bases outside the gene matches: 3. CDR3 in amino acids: CASSQSLAGGSYNEQFF. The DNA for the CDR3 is TGTGCCAGCAGCCAATCTCTAGCGGGAGGCTCCTACAATGAGCAGTTCTTC.

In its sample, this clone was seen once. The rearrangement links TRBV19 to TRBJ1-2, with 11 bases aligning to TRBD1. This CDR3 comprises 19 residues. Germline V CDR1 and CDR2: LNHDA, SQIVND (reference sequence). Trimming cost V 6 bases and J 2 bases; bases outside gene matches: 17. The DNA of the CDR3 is TGTGCCAGTAGCCTACGTGCCCCCGGGACAGGGGGTCTCAACTATGGCTACACCTTC. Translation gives CASSLRAPGTGGLNYGYTF.

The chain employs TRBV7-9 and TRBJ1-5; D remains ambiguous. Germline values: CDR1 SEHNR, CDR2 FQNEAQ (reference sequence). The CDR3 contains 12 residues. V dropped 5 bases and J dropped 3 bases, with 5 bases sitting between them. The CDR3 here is CASSANNQPQHF. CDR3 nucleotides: TGTGCCAGCAGCGCAAACAATCAGCCCCAGCATTTT.

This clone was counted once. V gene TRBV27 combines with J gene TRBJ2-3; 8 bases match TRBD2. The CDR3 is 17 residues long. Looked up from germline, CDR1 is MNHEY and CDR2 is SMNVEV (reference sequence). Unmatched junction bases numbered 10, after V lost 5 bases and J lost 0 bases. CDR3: CASSAPPGGMSTDTQYF. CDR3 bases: TGTGCCAGCAGTGCCCCCCCGGGAGGGATGAGCACAGATACGCAGTATTTT.

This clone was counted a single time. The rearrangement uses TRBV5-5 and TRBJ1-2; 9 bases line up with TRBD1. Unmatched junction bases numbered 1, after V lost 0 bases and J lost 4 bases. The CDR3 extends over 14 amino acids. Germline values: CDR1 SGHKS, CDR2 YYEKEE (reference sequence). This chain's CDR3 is CASSLVDRGYGYTF. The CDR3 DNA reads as TGTGCCAGCAGCTTGGTGGACAGGGGCTATGGCTACACCTTC.

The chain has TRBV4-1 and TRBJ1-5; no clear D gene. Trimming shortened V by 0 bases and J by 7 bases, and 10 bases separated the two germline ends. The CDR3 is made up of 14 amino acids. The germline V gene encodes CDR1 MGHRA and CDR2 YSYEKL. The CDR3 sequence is CASSQDAKEQPQHF. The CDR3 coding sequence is TGCGCCAGCAGCCAAGACGCTAAAGAGCAGCCCCAGCATTTT.

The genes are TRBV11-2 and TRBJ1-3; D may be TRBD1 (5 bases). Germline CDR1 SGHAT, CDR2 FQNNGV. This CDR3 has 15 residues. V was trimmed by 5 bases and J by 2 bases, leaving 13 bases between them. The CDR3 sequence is CASSPDRGTGNTIYF. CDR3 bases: TGTGCCAGCAGCCCCGACCGGGGGACTGGAAACACCATATATTTT.

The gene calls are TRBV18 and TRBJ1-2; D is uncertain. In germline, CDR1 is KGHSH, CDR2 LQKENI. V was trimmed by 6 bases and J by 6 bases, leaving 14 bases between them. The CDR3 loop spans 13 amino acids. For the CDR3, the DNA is TGTGCCAGCTCTCGCGGACGGGTTGATGGCTACACCTTC. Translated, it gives CASSRGRVDGYTF. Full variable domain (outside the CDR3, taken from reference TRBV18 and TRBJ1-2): NAGVMQNPRHLVRRRGQEARLRCSPMKGHSHVYWYRQLPEEGLKFMVYLQKENIIDESGMPKERFSAEFPKEGPSILRIQQVVRGDSAAYFCASSRGRVDGYTFGSGTRLTVV.

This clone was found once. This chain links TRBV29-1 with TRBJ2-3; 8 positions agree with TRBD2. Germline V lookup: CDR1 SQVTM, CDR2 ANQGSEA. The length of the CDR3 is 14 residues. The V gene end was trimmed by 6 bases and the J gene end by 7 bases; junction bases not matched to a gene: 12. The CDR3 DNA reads TGCAGCGTCTGCCCAGCGGGAGTAGGAAATACGCAGTATTTT. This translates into CSVCPAGVGNTQYF.

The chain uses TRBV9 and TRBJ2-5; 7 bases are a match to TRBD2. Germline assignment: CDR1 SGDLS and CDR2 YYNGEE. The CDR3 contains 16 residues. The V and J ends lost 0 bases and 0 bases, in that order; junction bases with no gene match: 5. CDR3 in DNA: TGTGCCAGCAGCGTAGCGGCTAGCGGAAACCAAGAGACCCAGTACTTC. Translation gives CASSVAASGNQETQYF.

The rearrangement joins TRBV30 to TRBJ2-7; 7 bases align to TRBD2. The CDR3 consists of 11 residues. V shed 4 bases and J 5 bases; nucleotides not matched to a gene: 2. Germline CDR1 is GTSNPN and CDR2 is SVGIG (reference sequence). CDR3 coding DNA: TGTGCCTGGACGGGAGGCCACGAGCAGTACTTC. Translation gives CAWTGGHEQYF.

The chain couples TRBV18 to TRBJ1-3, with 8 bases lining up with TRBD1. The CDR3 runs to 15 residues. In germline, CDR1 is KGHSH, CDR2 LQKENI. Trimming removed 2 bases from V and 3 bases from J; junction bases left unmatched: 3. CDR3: CASSPWDRIGNTIYF. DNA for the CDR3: TGTGCCAGCTCACCATGGGACAGGATTGGAAACACCATATATTTT.

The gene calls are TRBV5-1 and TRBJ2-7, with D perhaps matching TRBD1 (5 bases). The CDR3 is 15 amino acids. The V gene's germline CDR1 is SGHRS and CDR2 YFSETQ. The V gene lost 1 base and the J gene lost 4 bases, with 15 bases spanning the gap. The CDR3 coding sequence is TGCGCCAGCAGCTTGTTCGCAGGGATAGGGTACGAGCAGTACTTC. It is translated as CASSLFAGIGYEQYF. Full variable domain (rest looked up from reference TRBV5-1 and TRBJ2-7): KAGVTQTPRYLIKTRGQQVTLSCSPISGHRSVSWYQQTPGQGLQFLFEYFSETQRNKGNFPGRFSGRQFSNSRSEMNVSTLELGDSALYLCASSLFAGIGYEQYFGPGTRLTVT.

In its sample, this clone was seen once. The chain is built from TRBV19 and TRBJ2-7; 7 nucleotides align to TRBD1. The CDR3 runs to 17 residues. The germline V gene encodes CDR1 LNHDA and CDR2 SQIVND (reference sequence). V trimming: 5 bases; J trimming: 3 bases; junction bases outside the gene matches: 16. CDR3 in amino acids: CASSPVRGTPKNYEQYF. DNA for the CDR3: TGTGCCAGTAGTCCCGTCAGGGGGACCCCAAAAAACTACGAGCAGTACTTC.

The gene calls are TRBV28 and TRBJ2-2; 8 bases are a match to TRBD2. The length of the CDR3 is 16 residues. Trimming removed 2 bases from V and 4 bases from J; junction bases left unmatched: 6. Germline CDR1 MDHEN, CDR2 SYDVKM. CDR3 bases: TGTGCCAGCAGTTTACCTCGGACTAGCACCACCGGGGAGCTGTTTTTT. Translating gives CASSLPRTSTTGELFF. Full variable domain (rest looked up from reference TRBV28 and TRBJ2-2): DVKVTQSSRYLVKRTGEKVFLECVQDMDHENMFWYRQDPGLGLRLIYFSYDVKMKEKGDIPEGYSVSREKKERFSLILESASTNQTSMYLCASSLPRTSTTGELFFGEGSRLTVL.

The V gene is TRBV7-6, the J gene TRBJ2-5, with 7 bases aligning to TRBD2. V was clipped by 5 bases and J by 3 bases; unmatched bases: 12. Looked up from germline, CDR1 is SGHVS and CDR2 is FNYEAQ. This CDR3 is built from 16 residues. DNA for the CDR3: TGTGCCAGCAGCCTAGGGACTAACAAGCTCAAAGAGACCCAGTACTTC. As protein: CASSLGTNKLKETQYF.

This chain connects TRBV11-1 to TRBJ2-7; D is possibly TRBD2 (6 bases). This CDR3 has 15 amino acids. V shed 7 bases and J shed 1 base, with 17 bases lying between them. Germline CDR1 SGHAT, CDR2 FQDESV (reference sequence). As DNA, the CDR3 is TGTGCCAGCACCATAACGGGGGTGGGGTCCTACGAGCAGTACTTC. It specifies CASTITGVGSYEQYF.